The present TCR beta chain was sequenced within a study of molecular identifiers for immune sequencing clone quantification. In the study overall: Replicates split RNA from approximately 22,000 or 94,000 naive CD8 cells five ways, and the researchers sequenced four portions.

Preparation of naive CD8 libraries involved roughly 18,000 to 1,100,000 sorted cells and 10%, 30% or 50% RNA. Isolation of naive CD8 T cells was achieved by sorting on a CD8+CD4-CCR7+CD45RA+ phenotype. In TCRdb, the PCR reads were re-called with MiXCR into one record per CDR3 protein. The table includes hundreds of thousands of distinct CDR3 sequences, roughly 27% detected once. V dropped 0 bases and J dropped 1 base, with 10 bases sitting between them. The CDR3 has 15 residues. The germline CDR1 and CDR2 sequences are SGHNT and YYREEE (reference sequence). Study results and limitations: Effector cells had over 98% of their molecules in clones above 20 RNA copies, while naive cells had under 1%.

This clonotype showed up many times. Its antigen remains unidentified. The source material was naive CD8+ T cells from blood, with Jurkat cell RNA spiked in. Subset here: FACS-sorted CD8+CD4-CCR7+CD45RA+ naive T cells. This TCR came from a human donor in good health. Some libraries in this study had Jurkat cell RNA spiked in. The V and J genes are TRBV5-4 and TRBJ1-1; possible D gene TRBD1, 6 bases. The CDR3 reads CASSLGRTENTEAFF. The CDR3, as DNA: TGTGCCAGCAGCTTGGGACGGACAGAGAACACTGAAGCTTTCTTT. The variable domain in full, with the rest retrieved from reference TRBV5-4 and TRBJ1-1, is ETGVTQSPTHLIKTRGQQVTLRCSSQSGHNTVSWYQQALGQGPQFIFQYYREEENGRGNFPPRFSGLQFPNYSSELNVNALELDDSALYLCASSLGRTENTEAFFGQGTRLTVV.